This TCR beta chain was found in a study of OX40 agonist ivuxolimab in advanced cancers. Study-level background: Ivuxolimab, which patients received intravenously every 2 weeks, was dosed at 0.01 to 10 mg/kg. The study's findings and limits: At doses 0.1 to 3.0 mg/kg, CD4+ and CD8+ clones expanded.

On this clone itself: Its antigen is undetermined.

Clones were sequenced by immunoSEQ multiplex PCR, and TCRdb holds only the in-frame ones, with some missing. The sample contains tens of thousands of clones, approximately 91% of which appear only once. The sample here was CD4+ or CD8+ T cells sorted from blood, taken in a trial of the OX40 agonist ivuxolimab. This TCR derives from an adult with an advanced solid tumor such as melanoma, head and neck, liver or kidney cancer.

The CDR3 sequence: CASSDEVAPSYNEQFF. The CDR3 DNA is TGCGCCAGCAGTGACGAGGTAGCGCCCTCCTACAATGAGCAGTTCTTC. J is TRBJ2-1 and V is TRBV10-1; D is perhaps TRBD2 (5 bases). The CDR3 extends over 16 amino acids. With 3 bases removed from V and 0 bases from J, the gap between germline ends came to 12 bases. Germline V gives CDR1 WNHNN, CDR2 SYGVQD (reference sequence).